The 22 T cell receptor beta chains below all came from one sample that was sequenced in a study of shared clonotypes between healthy human individuals. Sequenced by immunoSEQ multiplex PCR; TCRdb stores in-frame clones only, minus some. This sample has about a million clones; about three quarters occur once, and the top ten carry approximately 1.5%. The sample comprised memory CD4+ T cells sorted from blood. Noted subset: CD45RA-negative fraction. These receptors all stem from a man younger than 30 in good health.

As regards this clone: A read error is the likely source, as a far larger clone sits one nucleotide away. In nucleotides, the CDR3 is TGTGCCAGCAGCTTGGGGGTCTCGGGGAGTTCACCCCTCCACTTT. It codes for CASSLGVSGSSPLHF. The J gene is TRBJ1-6, the V gene TRBV5-4, with D unclear. Germline V lookup: CDR1 SGHNT, CDR2 YYREEE (reference sequence). CDR3 length: 15 residues. Trimming removed 0 bases from V and 9 bases from J, with 13 bases in between.

This chain links TRBV20-1 with TRBJ1-5, with D uncertain. Germline lookup yields CDR1 DFQATT and CDR2 SNEGSKA (reference sequence). Trimming stripped 5 bases from V and 5 bases from J, with 7 bases between. The CDR3 sequence is 11 residues long. The CDR3 DNA is TGCAGTGCTCTGAGGGATCAGCCCCAGCATTTT. Translating it yields CSALRDQPQHF.

This clone was recorded at least ten times. This CDR3 is CASSQTTGTGVNSPLHF. The CDR3 coding sequence is TGCGCCAGCAGCCAAACGACCGGGACAGGGGTTAATTCACCCCTCCACTTT. The V and J genes are TRBV5-1 and TRBJ1-6; TRBD1 agrees at 10 bases. This CDR3 is built from 17 residues. Germline loops: CDR1 SGHRS, CDR2 YFSETQ. The trim removed 4 bases at V and 6 bases at J, leaving 10 bases unmatched.

This chain uses TRBV30 with TRBJ1-4, with 8 bases fitting TRBD1. Germline-derived CDR1 and CDR2 are GTSNPN and SVGIG (reference sequence). This CDR3 contains 18 residues. The V segment lost 3 bases and the J segment 0 bases; nucleotides outside the gene matches: 12. CDR3 residues: CAWRLRTGRGATNEKLFF. Written as DNA, the CDR3 is TGTGCCTGGAGATTAAGGACAGGGAGGGGGGCAACTAATGAAAAACTGTTTTTT.

The V and J genes are TRBV10-1 and TRBJ2-7; D remains ambiguous. Per germline, CDR1 WNHNN and CDR2 SYGVQD (reference sequence). V lost 5 bases to trimming and J lost 12 bases, with 14 bases between them. This CDR3 has 11 amino acids. CDR3 DNA: TGCGCCAGCAGTACGACCACTACTCGGTACTTC. Its protein product is CASSTTTTRYF.

V and J are TRBV5-1 and TRBJ2-4; D is unresolved. CDR1 is SGHRS, CDR2 YFSETQ, per germline. Trimming removed 5 bases at V and 0 bases at J, with 12 bases between. The CDR3 is 15 residues long. CDR3: CASRDVALAKNIQYF. CDR3 bases: TGCGCCAGCAGAGACGTCGCACTAGCCAAAAACATTCAGTACTTC.

The J gene is TRBJ1-1, the V gene TRBV6-6; 7 bases align to TRBD1. The CDR3 spans 13 residues. J was trimmed by 4 bases and V by 5 bases; bases with no gene match: 4. CDR1 is MNHNY and CDR2 is SVGAGI in the germline V gene (reference sequence). This CDR3 reads CASSLQGGTEAFF. Here the CDR3 DNA reads TGTGCCAGCAGTCTTCAGGGGGGCACTGAAGCTTTCTTT.

J is TRBJ1-6 and V is TRBV11-2, with D perhaps TRBD1 (6 bases). This CDR3 comprises 18 residues. With 5 bases removed from V and 9 bases from J, the gap between germline ends came to 26 bases. CDR1 and CDR2 (germline): SGHAT, FQNNGV. For the CDR3, the DNA is TGTGCCAGCAGCGCAGAAACAGGGTCCACCCTTCTAGGTTCACCCCTCCACTTT. Translated, it gives CASSAETGSTLLGSPLHF.

Concerning this clone itself: Mismatch with germline at one junction end may stem from a read error. J is TRBJ2-7 and V is TRBV5-1; 7 bases are shared with TRBD2. CDR1 is SGHRS, CDR2 YFSETQ, per germline. CDR3 size: 11 residues. For the CDR3, the DNA is TGCGCCAGCAGCTTGGGTAGGGACTACGTCTTC. This gives the protein CASSLGRDYVF.

This clone was recorded only once. This sequence joins TRBV7-8 and TRBJ1-1, with D perhaps TRBD1 (5 bases). CDR1 and CDR2 from the germline V gene are SGHVS and FQNEAQ. The V end lost 5 bases, the J end lost 0 bases, and 16 bases lay between the germline ends. CDR3 length equals 16 residues. The DNA for the CDR3 is TGTGCCAGCAGCCGCCTTCCGGGACGCATGAACACTGAAGCTTTCTTT. This codes for CASSRLPGRMNTEAFF.

This chain connects TRBV25-1 to TRBJ1-5; the D is unclear. The CDR3 sequence is 14 residues long. Trimming removed 3 bases from V and 6 bases from J, with 12 bases in between. The germline V gene has CDR1 MGHDK and CDR2 SYGVNS. The CDR3 nucleotides are TGTGCCAGCAGTGAGGCGAGGGTAGGTCAGCCCCAGCATTTT. The encoded protein is CASSEARVGQPQHF. Variable domain in full (rest from reference TRBV25-1 and TRBJ1-5): EADIYQTPRYLVIGTGKKITLECSQTMGHDKMYWYQQDPGMELHLIHYSYGVNSTEKGDLSSESTVSRIRTEHFPLTLESARPSHTSQYLCASSEARVGQPQHFGDGTRLSIL.

The chain employs TRBV2 and TRBJ1-5; D possibly corresponds to TRBD1 (6 bases). V lost 8 bases, J lost 6 bases, and 20 bases lay in between. Per germline, CDR1 SNHLY and CDR2 FYNNEI. This CDR3 region has 15 residues. The CDR3 DNA reads TGTGCCAGCTCGAAAAATGGGGGGGCAGCTCAGCCCCAGCATTTT. Its protein is CASSKNGGAAQPQHF.

This chain links TRBV5-5 with TRBJ1-1; D call uncertain. The length of the CDR3 is 11 residues. V was pared by 4 bases and J by 5 bases, with 6 bases between. Germline assignment: CDR1 SGHKS and CDR2 YYEKEE (reference sequence). This chain's CDR3 is CASSPETEAFF. The DNA of the CDR3 is TGTGCCAGCAGCCCCGAGACTGAAGCTTTCTTT. The full variable domain, rest sourced from reference TRBV5-5 and TRBJ1-1, is DAGVTQSPTHLIKTRGQQVTLRCSPISGHKSVSWYQQVLGQGPQFIFQYYEKEERGRGNFPDRFSARQFPNYSSELNVNALLLGDSALYLCASSPETEAFFGQGTRLTVV.

The V and J genes are TRBV7-9 and TRBJ2-5; the D is unclear. This CDR3 has 15 amino acids. CDR1 and CDR2 from the germline V gene are SEHNR and FQNEAQ (reference sequence). The V gene lost 5 bases and the J gene lost 3 bases, with 16 bases spanning the gap. CDR3 protein: CASSITGRAEETQYF. CDR3 bases: TGTGCCAGCAGCATCACGGGCCGGGCGGAAGAGACCCAGTACTTC.

This rearrangement joins TRBV19 to TRBJ2-7; no definite D call. Between the trimmed V and J ends, which lost 7 bases and 3 bases, there was a span of 19 bases. The germline V gene has CDR1 LNHDA and CDR2 SQIVND (reference sequence). The CDR3 contains 15 residues. The CDR3 DNA follows: TGTGCCAGTACGTCCCCCCCCGCAGAGAACTACGAGCAGTACTTC. This encodes CASTSPPAENYEQYF.

Notes on this clone: The identical CDR3 is also encoded by other nucleotide sequences in the sample. The chain employs TRBV5-1 and TRBJ1-4; D might be TRBD1 (5 bases). Germline V gene sequence: CDR1 SGHRS, CDR2 YFSETQ. The CDR3 consists of 14 residues. Trimming took off 0 bases at V and 5 bases at J, with 8 bases between the two ends. The CDR3: CASSLGQPNEKLFF. In nucleotides, the CDR3 is TGCGCCAGCAGCTTGGGACAGCCGAATGAAAAACTGTTTTTT. Complete variable domain (other parts from reference TRBV5-1 and TRBJ1-4): KAGVTQTPRYLIKTRGQQVTLSCSPISGHRSVSWYQQTPGQGLQFLFEYFSETQRNKGNFPGRFSGRQFSNSRSEMNVSTLELGDSALYLCASSLGQPNEKLFFGSGTQLSVL.

The CDR3 coding sequence is TGTGCCATCAGTGAGGTAGCGGGGGGCTCCCGGTCCCCCACAGATACGCAGTATTTT. Encoded protein: CAISEVAGGSRSPTDTQYF. The rearrangement links TRBV10-3 to TRBJ2-3; 10 bases fit TRBD2. V was clipped by 2 bases and J by 2 bases; unmatched bases: 13. The CDR3 covers 19 residues. From germline, CDR1 is ENHRY and CDR2 SYGVKD.

V gene TRBV30 combines with J gene TRBJ2-7; D not resolved. The CDR3 runs to 15 residues. Germline V CDR1 and CDR2: GTSNPN, SVGIG (reference sequence). Trimming cost V 0 bases and J 3 bases, with 15 bases left between them. CDR3 protein: CAWSVRNRSVYEQYF. The CDR3 DNA sequence: TGTGCCTGGAGTGTACGAAACAGATCGGTCTACGAGCAGTACTTC.

The rearrangement joins TRBV19 to TRBJ1-4, with D perhaps TRBD1 (6 bases). Between the trimmed V and J ends, which lost 3 bases and 1 base, there was a span of 18 bases. The CDR3 runs 18 residues. Per germline, CDR1 LNHDA and CDR2 SQIVND (reference sequence). The DNA for the CDR3 is TGTGCCAGTAGTATGAGAACAGGGCGACGACTAACTAATGAAAAACTGTTTTTT. Its translation: CASSMRTGRRLTNEKLFF.

J is TRBJ2-7 and V is TRBV19; D is possibly TRBD1 or TRBD2 (5 bases each). Germline CDR1 reads LNHDA; CDR2 reads SQIVND (reference sequence). V lost 5 bases to trimming and J lost 6 bases, with 14 bases between them. The CDR3 spans 13 residues. The CDR3 here is CASSWEPGSEQYF. The DNA of the CDR3 is TGTGCCAGTAGTTGGGAACCAGGGAGCGAGCAGTACTTC.

The V call is TRBV6-6, the J call TRBJ2-7, with unresolved D. Trimming pared 0 bases from V and 7 bases from J, leaving 7 bases between. This CDR3 contains 12 residues. Germline CDR1 is MNHNY and CDR2 is SVGAGI (reference sequence). CDR3 protein: CASSYSEFEQYF. The CDR3 DNA follows: TGTGCCAGCAGTTACTCCGAGTTTGAGCAGTACTTC.

The chain is built from TRBV4-2 and TRBJ2-3; 13 nucleotides line up with TRBD2. The CDR3 is made up of 20 amino acids. Trimming at V came to 0 bases and at J to 2 bases, leaving 11 bases not matched to a gene. Germline loops: CDR1 LGHNA, CDR2 YNFKEQ. The CDR3 region is CASSQDPPYGLAGDTDTQYF. CDR3 DNA: TGTGCCAGCAGCCAAGACCCACCTTATGGACTAGCGGGGGACACAGATACGCAGTATTTT.